This TCR beta chain was observed in a study of T cell repertoires in cytomegalovirus infection. The wider study: Indications came from public TCR beta signatures; they pointed to CMV infection and to a matching HLA type. Study-wide findings and caveats: Clonotypes of TCR beta that were HLA-C-restricted and CMV-specific dominated the ex vivo response.

With regard to this clonotype: Its antigen is not identified.

TCRdb re-derived calls from the reads in MiXCR, one entry per CDR3 protein. The sample includes approximately 180,000 distinct CDR3 sequences, about 21% of them seen just once. The V gene's germline CDR1 is SGHVT and CDR2 SQSDAQ. The length of the CDR3 is 15 residues. The V gene lost 5 bases and the J gene lost 8 bases, with 18 bases spanning the gap. The chain recombines TRBV7-4 with TRBJ1-4; D might be TRBD1 (6 bases). Sequencing was done on a sample of PBMCs. The sequence was collected from a human donor in good health (CMV status not recorded). Some clones in this sample may be carry-over from other donors' samples. This CDR3 reads CASSRRGPVLEKLFF. The CDR3 nucleotides read TGTGCCAGCAGCCGCAGGGGCCCTGTGTTGGAAAAACTGTTTTTT.